This passage covers 29 T cell receptor beta chains from one sample sequenced in a study of beta chain features in type 1 diabetes. TCRB transcripts that were expressed got sequenced, as all of the isolated RNA had been reverse transcribed. Some clones are missing from TCRdb's copy, which holds only in-frame ones; the method was immunoSEQ multiplex PCR. The repertoire holds around 450,000 clones, over 9.5% seen once, with over 0.04% in the top ten. Sequencing was done on a sample of naive CD4+ T cells from blood. The receptor set was obtained from a woman aged 18-29 years in good health.

This clone was seen a handful of times. The chain uses TRBV6-6 and TRBJ2-2, with D maybe TRBD1 (6 bases). CDR3 length equals 14 residues. Germline V CDR1 and CDR2: MNHNY, SVGAGI (reference sequence). With 5 bases removed from V and 11 bases from J, the gap between germline ends came to 18 bases. CDR3 residues: CASSRRTAGVELFF. CDR3 DNA sequence: TGTGCCAGCAGTCGCCGGACAGCTGGGGTAGAGCTGTTTTTT.

This clone has a handful of counts. The chain employs TRBV9 and TRBJ2-3, with unresolved D. The germline gives CDR1 SGDLS, CDR2 YYNGEE. The CDR3 consists of 12 residues. The V and J ends lost 2 bases and 6 bases respectively, with 7 bases between them. For the CDR3, the DNA is TGTGCCAGCAGCGTCTCGATGGATACGCAGTATTTT. Protein: CASSVSMDTQYF.

This clone came up a few times. DNA for the CDR3: TGTGCCAGCTCACCGGGACAGGGGACGGGCGAAAAACTGTTTTTT. It is translated as CASSPGQGTGEKLFF. This chain links TRBV18 with TRBJ1-4; 10 bases are a match to TRBD1. The ends lost 3 bases at V and 8 bases at J; junction bases unmatched: 6. Germline V gene data show CDR1 as KGHSH and CDR2 as LQKENI. CDR3 length: 15 residues.

Concerning this clone: The sample holds other DNA sequences that translate to the same CDR3. This chain connects TRBV7-9 to TRBJ1-1, with D hard to call. The V and J ends lost 1 base and 0 bases respectively, with 3 bases between them. CDR1 and CDR2 from the germline V gene are SEHNR and FQNEAQ (reference sequence). This CDR3 comprises 13 residues. CDR3 DNA: TGTGCCAGCAGCTTAGGTATGAACACTGAAGCTTTCTTT. It yields the protein CASSLGMNTEAFF.

This clone occurred a few times. This rearrangement joins TRBV9 to TRBJ2-5; D perhaps matches TRBD1 (6 bases). Per germline, CDR1 SGDLS and CDR2 YYNGEE. The CDR3 totals 13 residues. The V end lost 0 bases, the J end lost 4 bases, and 7 bases lay between the germline ends. CDR3 sequence (DNA): TGTGCCAGCAGCGTAGGGACAGCAGAGACCCAGTACTTC. Residues: CASSVGTAETQYF.

This clone was seen more than once but under ten times. The CDR3 DNA sequence: TGTGCCAGTAGTCGTAGTGAATCCTACGAGCAGTACTTC. It codes for CASSRSESYEQYF. J is TRBJ2-7 and V is TRBV19, with unresolved D. From germline, CDR1 is LNHDA and CDR2 SQIVND (reference sequence). V was cut by 5 bases and J by 1 base, with 9 bases left in between. The CDR3 runs to 13 residues. Together with reference TRBV19 and TRBJ2-7, the CDR3 gives the full variable domain: DGGITQSPKYLFRKEGQNVTLSCEQNLNHDAMYWYRQDPGQGLRLIYYSQIVNDFQKGDIAEGYSVSREKKESFPLTVTSAQKNPTAFYLCASSRSESYEQYFGPGTRLTVT.

The V and J genes are TRBV7-8 and TRBJ2-7; D unresolved. Trimming removed 2 bases at V and 3 bases at J, with 11 bases between. Germline V gives CDR1 SGHVS, CDR2 FQNEAQ. There are 14 residues in the CDR3. The CDR3 spells CASSLRPTNYEQYV. The DNA of the CDR3 is TGTGCCAGCAGCTTACGGCCCACAAACTACGAGCAGTACGTC.

This clone was seen only a few times. The chain joins TRBV2 to TRBJ2-6, with D possibly matching TRBD2 (5 bases). The CDR3 covers 16 residues. Trimming took 1 base from V and 0 from J, leaving 7 bases between them. Per germline, CDR1 SNHLY and CDR2 FYNNEI. Here the CDR3 reads CASSEEAVSGANVLTF. The CDR3 DNA reads as TGTGCCAGCAGTGAAGAAGCGGTCTCTGGGGCCAACGTCCTGACTTTC.

V and J are TRBV7-2 and TRBJ2-7; D is unresolved. Germline V gives CDR1 SGHTA, CDR2 FQGNSA. Trimming took off 0 bases at V and 2 bases at J, with 5 bases between the two ends. The CDR3 contains 13 residues. This CDR3 reads CASSLAPTYEQYF. CDR3 nucleotide sequence: TGTGCCAGCAGCTTAGCGCCCACCTACGAGCAGTACTTC.

In its sample, this clone was seen a few times. The chain has TRBV11-3 and TRBJ2-1; D ambiguous. The CDR3 consists of 15 residues. Germline V lookup: CDR1 SGHNT, CDR2 YENEEA. Trimming shortened V by 5 bases and J by 0 bases, and 11 bases separated the two germline ends. The CDR3 sequence is CASSPSENSYNEQFF. In DNA, the CDR3 is TGTGCCAGCAGCCCCTCAGAGAACTCCTACAATGAGCAGTTCTTC. Filled out from reference TRBV11-3 and TRBJ2-1, the complete variable domain reads EAGVVQSPRYKIIEKKQPVAFWCNPISGHNTLYWYLQNLGQGPELLIRYENEEAVDDSQLPKDRFSAERLKGVDSTLKIQPAELGDSAVYLCASSPSENSYNEQFFGPGTRLTVL.

The chain uses TRBV23-1 and TRBJ1-5, with no clear D. TRBV23-1 is filed as an ORF, its function uncertain. V lost 3 bases and J 4 bases, leaving 13 bases between the germline ends. The CDR3 runs 15 residues. CDR3 coding DNA: TGCGCCAGCAGTCAGCGGAGGGCACGGAATCAGCCCCAGCATTTT. Translated: CASSQRRARNQPQHF.

Comment on this clone: Distinct nucleotide sequences in the sample also encode this CDR3. The V call is TRBV9, the J call TRBJ2-5; 12 nucleotides line up with TRBD2. Per germline, CDR1 SGDLS and CDR2 YYNGEE. V was clipped by 2 bases and J by 2 bases; unmatched bases: 4. This CDR3 spans 16 amino acids. The CDR3 region has the DNA TGTGCCAGCAGCGTGTCTAGCGGGAGGGGGCAAGAGACCCAGTACTTC. Encoded protein: CASSVSSGRGQETQYF.

The chain has TRBV4-1 and TRBJ2-3; tentatively, D is TRBD2 (6 bases). The CDR3 consists of 15 residues. Trimming left V 5 bases short and J 4 bases short, with 16 bases between. CDR1 and CDR2 (germline): MGHRA, YSYEKL. CDR3: CASSMEGRAADTQYF. As DNA, the CDR3 is TGCGCCAGCAGCATGGAGGGCCGGGCCGCAGATACGCAGTATTTT.

The J gene is TRBJ2-5, the V gene TRBV4-2; 9 nucleotides match TRBD2. The germline V gene encodes CDR1 LGHNA and CDR2 YNFKEQ. The CDR3 contains 16 residues. V shed 2 bases and J 5 bases; nucleotides not matched to a gene: 9. Written as DNA, the CDR3 is TGTGCCAGCAGCCAACCAATAGCGGGAGAAAAGGAGACCCAGTACTTC. Protein sequence: CASSQPIAGEKETQYF.

The sample holds a few counts of this clone. The sample carries other DNA sequences with the same CDR3. The rearrangement links TRBV30 to TRBJ2-7, with 9 nucleotides matching TRBD2. V was pared by 3 bases and J by 2 bases, with 2 bases of the junction left unmatched. The CDR3 runs 13 residues. Germline loops: CDR1 GTSNPN, CDR2 SVGIG (reference sequence). For the CDR3, the DNA is TGTGCCTGGAGGACTAGCGGAGCCTACGAGCAGTACTTC. Its translation: CAWRTSGAYEQYF.

This clone has only a few counts. The chain combines TRBV5-1 with TRBJ2-7; TRBD1 agrees at 8 bases. Germline CDR1 is SGHRS and CDR2 is YFSETQ. CDR3 length: 14 amino acids. After removal of 0 bases from V and 5 bases from J, the junction contained 4 bases not matched to a gene. CDR3 in DNA: TGCGCCAGCAGCTTGGGACAGGGGAGGAACGAGCAGTACTTC. This translates into CASSLGQGRNEQYF.

In its sample, this clone was seen a few times. The V gene is TRBV4-3, the J gene TRBJ1-2; 10 bases line up with TRBD1. Germline V gene data show CDR1 as LGHNA and CDR2 as YSLEER. The CDR3 runs 16 residues. V dropped 4 bases and J dropped 4; count of bases not matched to a gene: 9. CDR3 sequence reads: CASSPRQGAPFYGYTF. Written as DNA, the CDR3 is TGCGCCAGCAGCCCCCGACAGGGGGCGCCTTTCTATGGCTACACCTTC.

The CDR3: CATSRAFFEPIYF. DNA for the CDR3: TGTGCCACCAGCAGAGCTTTCTTTGAACCCATATATTTT. This chain uses TRBV15 with TRBJ1-3; no firm D call. Germline assignment: CDR1 LNHNV and CDR2 YYDKDF (reference sequence). The CDR3 is 13 residues long. V was cut by 1 base and J by 11 bases, with 12 bases left in between.

This clone was counted between two and nine times. The chain links TRBV10-3 to TRBJ2-1; D not certain. Germline V gene lookup returns CDR1 ENHRY and CDR2 SYGVKD. The CDR3 contains 14 residues. V was pared by 8 bases and J by 5 bases, with 16 bases between. CDR3 DNA: TGTGCCATCCAAATGTCCCGCCTGAACAATGAGCAGTTCTTC. It is translated as CAIQMSRLNNEQFF.

This clone turned up a few times. Other DNA sequences in the sample encode the same CDR3. V and J are TRBV28 and TRBJ1-1; D not certain. CDR1 is MDHEN and CDR2 is SYDVKM in the germline V gene. There are 11 residues in the CDR3. V was clipped by 6 bases and J by 3 bases, with 5 bases between them. CDR3 region: CASRRDTEAFF. CDR3 in DNA: TGTGCCAGCAGGAGGGACACTGAAGCTTTCTTT.

This clone was seen more than once but under ten times. This sequence joins TRBV6-6 and TRBJ2-4; D gene unclear. Per germline, CDR1 MNHNY and CDR2 SVGAGI (reference sequence). V shed 6 bases and J shed 4 bases, with 4 bases lying between them. This CDR3 has 11 residues. The CDR3, as DNA: TGTGCCAGCAGCCCAAAAAACATTCAGTACTTC. The encoded protein is CASSPKNIQYF.

This clone was seen more than once but under ten times. This chain joins TRBV5-1 and TRBJ2-7; 9 bases match TRBD1. CDR1 SGHRS and CDR2 YFSETQ come from the germline V gene. V was pared by 4 bases and J by 5 bases, with 10 bases of the junction left unmatched. The CDR3 is 15 residues long. As DNA, the CDR3 is TGCGCCAGCAGCCCCTTCCGGGACAGGGCCGACGAGCAGTACTTC. Its translation: CASSPFRDRADEQYF.

In DNA form, the CDR3 reads TGTGCCAGCAGCCTCCGGGATAGTAGCGGGGGGAACTACAATGAGCAGTTCTTC. Translated: CASSLRDSSGGNYNEQFF. The gene calls are TRBV9 and TRBJ2-1, with 10 bases aligning to TRBD2. The CDR3 runs 18 residues. V lost 4 bases and J lost 3; bases outside the gene matches: 13. Germline V CDR1 and CDR2: SGDLS, YYNGEE.

The chain has TRBV28 and TRBJ1-2; D unclear. The germline V and J ends were trimmed by 5 bases and 0 bases, with 13 bases remaining between them. CDR3 length equals 15 residues. The germline gives CDR1 MDHEN, CDR2 SYDVKM. CDR3 DNA sequence: TGTGCCAGCAGTCAGTACTCAGGATCTAACTATGGCTACACCTTC. Its protein product is CASSQYSGSNYGYTF.

This clone turned up a few times. The CDR3 region is CATKAGITSGANVLTF. The CDR3 DNA reads TGTGCCACCAAGGCAGGGATTACCTCTGGGGCCAACGTCCTGACTTTC. The chain has TRBV15 and TRBJ2-6, with TRBD1 as a possible D gene (5 bases). The V and J ends lost 7 bases and 0 bases respectively, with 13 bases between them. In germline, CDR1 is LNHNV, CDR2 YYDKDF (reference sequence). This CDR3 is 16 amino acids long. Complete variable domain (other parts from reference TRBV15 and TRBJ2-6): DAMVIQNPRYQVTQFGKPVTLSCSQTLNHNVMYWYQQKSSQAPKLLFHYYDKDFNNEADTPDNFQSRRPNTSFCFLDIRSPGLGDTAMYLCATKAGITSGANVLTFGAGSRLTVL.

V gene TRBV6-5 combines with J gene TRBJ2-3; TRBD2 aligns across 10 bases. V lost 0 bases, J lost 4 bases, and 4 bases stayed unmatched. CDR3 length: 16 amino acids. Germline-derived CDR1 and CDR2 are MNHEY and SVGAGI. This CDR3 reads CASSYSASGGADTQYF. CDR3 sequence (DNA): TGTGCCAGCAGTTACTCGGCTAGCGGGGGTGCAGATACGCAGTATTTT.

The chain is built from TRBV20-1 and TRBJ2-7; D remains ambiguous. The CDR3 is made up of 11 amino acids. The V and J ends lost 3 bases and 3 bases respectively, with 6 bases between them. Germline-derived CDR1 and CDR2 are DFQATT and SNEGSKA (reference sequence). The CDR3 sequence: CSASSVYEQYF. The CDR3 region has the DNA TGCAGTGCTAGTTCTGTCTACGAGCAGTACTTC.

This clone turned up a few times. The CDR3 is CASSLSVTGGRNEQFF. CDR3 nucleotides: TGTGCCAGCAGTTTATCGGTGACAGGGGGCAGGAATGAGCAGTTCTTC. This chain links TRBV28 with TRBJ2-1, with 10 nucleotides matching TRBD1. This CDR3 is 16 amino acids long. CDR1 MDHEN and CDR2 SYDVKM come from the germline V gene. V shed 1 base, J shed 7 bases, and the junction held 7 bases outside the gene matches.

V is TRBV30 and J is TRBJ2-5, with 7 nucleotides matching TRBD2. The CDR3 runs 14 residues. The J segment lost 5 bases and the V segment lost 3 bases, leaving 9 bases of the junction unmatched. The germline V gene encodes CDR1 GTSNPN and CDR2 SVGIG (reference sequence). The CDR3 DNA reads TGTGCCTGGAGACGGGTAGCGGGCTACGAGACCCAGTACTTC. Translation gives CAWRRVAGYETQYF. Full variable domain (outside the CDR3, taken from reference TRBV30 and TRBJ2-5): SQTIHQWPATLVQPVGSPLSLECTVEGTSNPNLYWYRQAAGRGLQLLFYSVGIGQISSEVPQNLSASRPQDRQFILSSKKLLLSDSGFYLCAWRRVAGYETQYFGPGTRLLVL.